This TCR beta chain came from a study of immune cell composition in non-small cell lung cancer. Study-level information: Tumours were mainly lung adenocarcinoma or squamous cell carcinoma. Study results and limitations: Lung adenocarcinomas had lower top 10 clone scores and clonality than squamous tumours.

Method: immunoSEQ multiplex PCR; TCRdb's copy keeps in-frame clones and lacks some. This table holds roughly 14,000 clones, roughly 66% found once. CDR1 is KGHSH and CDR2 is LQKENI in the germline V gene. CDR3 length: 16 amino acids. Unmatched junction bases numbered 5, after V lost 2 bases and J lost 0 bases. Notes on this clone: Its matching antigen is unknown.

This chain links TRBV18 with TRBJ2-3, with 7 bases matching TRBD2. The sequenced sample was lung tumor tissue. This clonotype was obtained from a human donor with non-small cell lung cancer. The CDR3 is CASSPMRRGSTDTQYF. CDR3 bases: TGTGCCAGCTCACCAATGAGGCGGGGGAGCACAGATACGCAGTATTTT.